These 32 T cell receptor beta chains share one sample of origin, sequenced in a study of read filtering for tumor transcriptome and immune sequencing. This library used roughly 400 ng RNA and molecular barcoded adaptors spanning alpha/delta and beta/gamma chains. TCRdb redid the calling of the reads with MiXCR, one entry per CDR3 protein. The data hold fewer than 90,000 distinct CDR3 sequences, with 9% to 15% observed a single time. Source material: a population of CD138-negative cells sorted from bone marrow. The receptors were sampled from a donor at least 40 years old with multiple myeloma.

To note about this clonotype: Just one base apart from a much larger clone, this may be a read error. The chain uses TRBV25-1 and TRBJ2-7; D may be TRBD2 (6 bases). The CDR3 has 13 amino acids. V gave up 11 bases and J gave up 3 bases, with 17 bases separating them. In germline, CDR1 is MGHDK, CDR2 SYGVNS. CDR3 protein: CACTRPGGYEQYF. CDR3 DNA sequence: TGTGCCTGCACCAGACCCGGGGGCTACGAGCAGTACTTC.

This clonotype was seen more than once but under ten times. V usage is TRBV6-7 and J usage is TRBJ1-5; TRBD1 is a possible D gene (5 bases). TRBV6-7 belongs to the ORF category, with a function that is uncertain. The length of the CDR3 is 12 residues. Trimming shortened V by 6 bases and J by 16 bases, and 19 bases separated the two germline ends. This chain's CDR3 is CASRPLTGPFHF. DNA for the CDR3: TGTGCCAGCAGGCCACTCACAGGTCCGTTCCATTTT.

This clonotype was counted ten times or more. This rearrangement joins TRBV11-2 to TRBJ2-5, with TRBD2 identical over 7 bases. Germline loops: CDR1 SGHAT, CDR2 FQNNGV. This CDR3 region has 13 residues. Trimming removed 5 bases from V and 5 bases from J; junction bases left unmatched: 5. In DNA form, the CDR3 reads TGTGCCAGCAGCATGGGGGAGGGGGAGACCCAGTACTTC. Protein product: CASSMGEGETQYF.

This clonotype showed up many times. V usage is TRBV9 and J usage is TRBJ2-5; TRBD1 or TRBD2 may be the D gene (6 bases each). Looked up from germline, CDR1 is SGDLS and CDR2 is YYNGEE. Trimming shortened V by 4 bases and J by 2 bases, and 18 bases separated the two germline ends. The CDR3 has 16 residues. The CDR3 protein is CASSPDGGAYQETQYF. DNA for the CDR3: TGTGCCAGCAGCCCCGACGGGGGCGCCTATCAAGAGACCCAGTACTTC.

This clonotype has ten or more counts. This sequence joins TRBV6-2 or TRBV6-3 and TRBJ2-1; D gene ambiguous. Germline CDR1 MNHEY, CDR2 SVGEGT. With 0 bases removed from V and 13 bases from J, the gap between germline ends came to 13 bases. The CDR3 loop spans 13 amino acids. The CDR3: CASSYSPMDPQFF. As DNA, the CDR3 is TGTGCCAGCAGTTACTCGCCGATGGACCCCCAGTTCTTC.

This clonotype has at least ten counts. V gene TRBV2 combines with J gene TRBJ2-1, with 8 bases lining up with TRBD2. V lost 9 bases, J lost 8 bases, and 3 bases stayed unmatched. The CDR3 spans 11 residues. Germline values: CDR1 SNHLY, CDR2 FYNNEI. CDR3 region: CASREGDEQFF. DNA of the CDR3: TGTGCCAGTCGGGAGGGGGATGAGCAGTTCTTC.

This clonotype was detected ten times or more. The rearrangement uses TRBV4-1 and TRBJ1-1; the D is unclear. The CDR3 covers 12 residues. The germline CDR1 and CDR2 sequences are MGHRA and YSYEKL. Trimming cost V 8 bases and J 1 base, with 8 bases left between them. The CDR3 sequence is CASGGTNTEAFF. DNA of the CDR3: TGCGCCAGCGGCGGTACGAACACTGAAGCTTTCTTT.

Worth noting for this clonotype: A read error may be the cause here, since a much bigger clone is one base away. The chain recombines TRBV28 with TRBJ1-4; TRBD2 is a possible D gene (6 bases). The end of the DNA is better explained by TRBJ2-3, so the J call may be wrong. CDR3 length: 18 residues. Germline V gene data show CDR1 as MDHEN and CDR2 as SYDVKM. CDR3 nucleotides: TGTGCCAGCAGTTCCCTCGGGGGTAGCGGCCCTGGAACAGATACGCAGTATTTT. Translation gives CASSSLGGSGPGTDTQYF.

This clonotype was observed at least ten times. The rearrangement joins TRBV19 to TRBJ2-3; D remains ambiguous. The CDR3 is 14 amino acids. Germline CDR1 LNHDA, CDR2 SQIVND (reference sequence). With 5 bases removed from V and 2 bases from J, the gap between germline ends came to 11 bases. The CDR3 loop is CASSPIATTDTQYF. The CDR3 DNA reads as TGTGCCAGTAGTCCGATTGCGACCACAGATACGCAGTATTTT.

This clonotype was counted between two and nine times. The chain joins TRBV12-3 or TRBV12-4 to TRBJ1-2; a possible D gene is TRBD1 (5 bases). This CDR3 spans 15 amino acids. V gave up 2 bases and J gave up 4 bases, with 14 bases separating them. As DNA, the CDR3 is TGTGCCAGCAGTTTATTCTCAGGGCCTAGCTATGGCTACACCTTC. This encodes CASSLFSGPSYGYTF.

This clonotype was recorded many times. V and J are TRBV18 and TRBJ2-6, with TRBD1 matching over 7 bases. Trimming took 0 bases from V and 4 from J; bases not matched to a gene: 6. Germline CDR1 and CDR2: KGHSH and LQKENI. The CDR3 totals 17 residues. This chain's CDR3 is CASSPPGTASGANVLTF. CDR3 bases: TGTGCCAGCTCACCACCGGGGACAGCTTCAGGGGCCAACGTCCTGACTTTC.

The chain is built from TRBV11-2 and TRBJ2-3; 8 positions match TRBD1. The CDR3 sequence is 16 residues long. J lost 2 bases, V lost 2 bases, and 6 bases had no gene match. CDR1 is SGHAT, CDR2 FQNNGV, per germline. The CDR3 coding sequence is TGTGCCAGCAGCTTACAAGGGACAGGAAACACAGATACGCAGTATTTT. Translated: CASSLQGTGNTDTQYF.

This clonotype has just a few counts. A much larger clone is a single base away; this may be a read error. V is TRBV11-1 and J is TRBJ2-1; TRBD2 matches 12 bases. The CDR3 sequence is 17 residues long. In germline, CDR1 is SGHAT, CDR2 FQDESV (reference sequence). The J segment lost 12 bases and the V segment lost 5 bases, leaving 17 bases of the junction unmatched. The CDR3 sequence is CASSPGGLAGGQGGQFF. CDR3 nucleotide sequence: TGTGCCAGCAGCCCAGGAGGGCTAGCGGGAGGGCAGGGTGGGCAGTTCTTC.

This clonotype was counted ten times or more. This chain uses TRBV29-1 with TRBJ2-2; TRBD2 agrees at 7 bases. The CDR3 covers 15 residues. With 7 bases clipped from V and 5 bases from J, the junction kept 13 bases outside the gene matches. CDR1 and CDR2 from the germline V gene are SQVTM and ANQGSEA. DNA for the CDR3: TGCAGCGCAGAAGCAGTCCCGGGGGGTACCGGGGAGCTGTTTTTT. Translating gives CSAEAVPGGTGELFF.

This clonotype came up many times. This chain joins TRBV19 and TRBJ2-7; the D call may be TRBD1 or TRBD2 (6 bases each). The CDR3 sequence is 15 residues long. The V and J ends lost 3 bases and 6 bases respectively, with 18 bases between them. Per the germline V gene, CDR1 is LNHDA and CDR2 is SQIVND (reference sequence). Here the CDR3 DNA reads TGTGCCAGTAGTATGCCCGGGGGCTCCCCCGCCGAGCAGTACTTC. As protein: CASSMPGGSPAEQYF.

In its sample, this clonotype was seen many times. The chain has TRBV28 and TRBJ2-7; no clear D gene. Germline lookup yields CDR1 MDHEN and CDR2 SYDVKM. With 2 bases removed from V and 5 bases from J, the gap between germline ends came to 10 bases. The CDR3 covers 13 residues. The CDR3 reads CASSLGAPDEQYF. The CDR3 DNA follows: TGTGCCAGCAGTTTAGGCGCCCCGGACGAGCAGTACTTC.

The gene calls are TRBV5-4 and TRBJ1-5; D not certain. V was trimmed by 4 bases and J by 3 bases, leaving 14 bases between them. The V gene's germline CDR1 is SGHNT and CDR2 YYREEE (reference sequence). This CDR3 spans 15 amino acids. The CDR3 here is CASSVGGTTNQPQHF. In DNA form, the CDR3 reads TGTGCCAGCAGCGTGGGCGGTACCACCAATCAGCCCCAGCATTTT.

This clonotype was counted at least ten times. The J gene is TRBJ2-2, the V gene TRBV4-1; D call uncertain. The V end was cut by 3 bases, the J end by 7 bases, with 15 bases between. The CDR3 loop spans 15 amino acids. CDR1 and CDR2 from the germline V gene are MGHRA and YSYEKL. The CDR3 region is CASSHPLRGFGELFF. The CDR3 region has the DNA TGCGCCAGCAGCCATCCCCTCAGAGGTTTCGGGGAGCTGTTTTTT.

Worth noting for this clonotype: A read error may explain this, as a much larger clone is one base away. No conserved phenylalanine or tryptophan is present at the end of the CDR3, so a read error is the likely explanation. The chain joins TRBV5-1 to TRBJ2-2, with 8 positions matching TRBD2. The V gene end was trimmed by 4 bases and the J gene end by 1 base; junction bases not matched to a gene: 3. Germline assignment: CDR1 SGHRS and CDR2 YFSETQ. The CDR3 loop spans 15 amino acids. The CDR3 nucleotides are TGCGCCAGCAGCGTAGCGGGACAGAACACCGGGGAGCTGTTTCTT. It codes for CASSVAGQNTGELFL.

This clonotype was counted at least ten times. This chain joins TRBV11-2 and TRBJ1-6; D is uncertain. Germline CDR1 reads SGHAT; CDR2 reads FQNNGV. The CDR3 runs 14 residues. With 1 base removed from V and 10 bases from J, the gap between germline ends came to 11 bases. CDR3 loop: CASSLAPGSSPLHF. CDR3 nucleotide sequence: TGTGCCAGCAGCTTAGCCCCGGGTAGCTCACCCCTCCACTTT.

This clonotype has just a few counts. The CDR3 coding sequence is TGCGCCAGCAGCCCCGGGAGTATGCGGACTAGCGGGACCGGGGAGCTGTTTTTT. It translates to CASSPGSMRTSGTGELFF. The rearrangement uses TRBV5-1 and TRBJ2-2, with 11 bases lining up with TRBD2. Germline trimming cut 4 bases from V and 5 bases from J; bases unmatched to any gene: 13. Germline V CDR1 and CDR2: SGHRS, YFSETQ. This CDR3 is built from 18 residues.

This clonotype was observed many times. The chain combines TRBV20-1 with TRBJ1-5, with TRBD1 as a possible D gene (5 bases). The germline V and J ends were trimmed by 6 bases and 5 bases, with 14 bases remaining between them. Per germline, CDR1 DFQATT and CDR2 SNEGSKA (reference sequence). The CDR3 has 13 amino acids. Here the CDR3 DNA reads TGCAGTGCAAGGACACAAGTCGATCAGCCCCAGCATTTT. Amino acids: CSARTQVDQPQHF.

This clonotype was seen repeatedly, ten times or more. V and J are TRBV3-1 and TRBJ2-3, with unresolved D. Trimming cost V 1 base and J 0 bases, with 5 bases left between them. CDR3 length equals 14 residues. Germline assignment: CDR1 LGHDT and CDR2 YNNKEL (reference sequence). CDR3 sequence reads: CASSQGVSTDTQYF. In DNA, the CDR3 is TGTGCCAGCAGCCAAGGAGTTAGCACAGATACGCAGTATTTT.

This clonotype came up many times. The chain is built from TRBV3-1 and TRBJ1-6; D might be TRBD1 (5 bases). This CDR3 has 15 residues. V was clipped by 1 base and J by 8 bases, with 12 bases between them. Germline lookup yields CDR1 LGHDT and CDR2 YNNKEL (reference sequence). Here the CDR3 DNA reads TGTGCCAGCAGCCAAGGAGGTGGGGGTGATTCACCCCTCCACTTT. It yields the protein CASSQGGGGDSPLHF.

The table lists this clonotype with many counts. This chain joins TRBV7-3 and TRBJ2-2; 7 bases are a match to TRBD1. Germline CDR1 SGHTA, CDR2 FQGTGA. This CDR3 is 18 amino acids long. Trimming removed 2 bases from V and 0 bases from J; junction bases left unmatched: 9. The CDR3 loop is CASSLLGQTISNTGELFF. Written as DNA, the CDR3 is TGTGCCAGCAGCTTACTGGGACAGACTATTTCGAACACCGGGGAGCTGTTTTTT.

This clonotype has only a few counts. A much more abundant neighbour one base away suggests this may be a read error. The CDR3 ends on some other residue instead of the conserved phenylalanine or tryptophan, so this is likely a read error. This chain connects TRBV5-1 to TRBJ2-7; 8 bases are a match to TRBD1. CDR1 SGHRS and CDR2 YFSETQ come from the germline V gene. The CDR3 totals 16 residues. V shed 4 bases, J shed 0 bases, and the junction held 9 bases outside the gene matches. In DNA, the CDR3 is TGCGCCAGCAGCGAACGGACAGGGAGCTACTCCTACGAGCAGTACCTC. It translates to CASSERTGSYSYEQYL.

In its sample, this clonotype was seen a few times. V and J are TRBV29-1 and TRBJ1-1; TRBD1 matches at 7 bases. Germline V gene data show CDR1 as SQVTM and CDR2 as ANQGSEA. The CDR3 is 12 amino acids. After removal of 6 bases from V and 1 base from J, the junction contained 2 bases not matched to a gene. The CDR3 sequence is CSVGDRNTEAFF. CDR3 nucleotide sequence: TGCAGCGTCGGGGACAGGAACACTGAAGCTTTCTTT.

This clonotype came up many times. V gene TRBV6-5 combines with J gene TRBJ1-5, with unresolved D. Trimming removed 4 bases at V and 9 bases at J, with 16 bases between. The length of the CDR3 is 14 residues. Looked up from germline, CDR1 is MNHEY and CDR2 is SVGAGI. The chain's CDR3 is CASSSARRSGPQHF. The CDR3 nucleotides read TGTGCCAGCAGTTCGGCCCGGAGGTCGGGGCCCCAGCATTTT.

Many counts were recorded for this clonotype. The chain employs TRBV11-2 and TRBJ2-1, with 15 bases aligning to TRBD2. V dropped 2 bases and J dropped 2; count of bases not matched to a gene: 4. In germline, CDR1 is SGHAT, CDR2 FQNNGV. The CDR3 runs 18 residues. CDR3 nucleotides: TGTGCCAGCAGCTTACCCGGACTAGCGGGAGGGCCCTACAATGAGCAGTTCTTC. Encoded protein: CASSLPGLAGGPYNEQFF.

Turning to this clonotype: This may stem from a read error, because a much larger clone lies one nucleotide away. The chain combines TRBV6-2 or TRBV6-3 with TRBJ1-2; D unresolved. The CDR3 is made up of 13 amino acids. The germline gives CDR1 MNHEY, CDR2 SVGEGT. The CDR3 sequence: CVSSPRVGDGYTF. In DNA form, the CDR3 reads TGTGTCAGCAGTCCCCGAGTCGGCGATGGCTACACCTTC.

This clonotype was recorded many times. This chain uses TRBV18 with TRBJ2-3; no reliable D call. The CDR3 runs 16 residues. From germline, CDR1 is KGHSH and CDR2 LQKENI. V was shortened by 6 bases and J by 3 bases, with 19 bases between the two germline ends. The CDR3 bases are TGTGCCAGCTCCCCAGGAAACGGCAGAAGGACAGATACGCAGTATTTT. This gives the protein CASSPGNGRRTDTQYF.

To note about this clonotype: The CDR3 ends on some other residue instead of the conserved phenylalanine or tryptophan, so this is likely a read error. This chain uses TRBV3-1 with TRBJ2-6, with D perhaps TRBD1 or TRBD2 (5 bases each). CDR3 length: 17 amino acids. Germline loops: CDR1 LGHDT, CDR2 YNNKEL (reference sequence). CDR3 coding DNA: TGTGCCAGCAGCCAAGGGACTTATCCCTCTGGGGCCCACGTCCTGACTCTC. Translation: CASSQGTYPSGAHVLTL.